Following are 12 T cell receptor beta chains from one sample sequenced in a study of blood T cells in healthy people across ages. A sample-barcoded 5' primer and a J-beta primer mix were used in a second PCR of roughly 7 to 12 cycles. TCRdb reanalysed the 5' RACE reads using MiXCR and keeps one entry per CDR3 protein. The table records 1.8 million or so distinct CDR3 sequences, approximately 40% of them present only once. Input material: blood. The receptor set was obtained from a human donor in good health.

Ten or more counts support this clonotype. The chain carries TRBV2 and TRBJ2-1; 8 nucleotides line up with TRBD2. Germline loops: CDR1 SNHLY, CDR2 FYNNEI. The CDR3 has 11 residues. Trimming took 6 bases from V and 8 from J; bases not matched to a gene: 0. CDR3 region: CASRLADEQFF. The CDR3 bases are TGTGCCAGCAGACTAGCGGATGAGCAGTTCTTC.

The genes are TRBV20-1 and TRBJ2-3, with a tentative D call TRBD2 (7 bases). The CDR3 runs 15 residues. CDR1 is DFQATT and CDR2 is SNEGSKA in the germline V gene (reference sequence). Trimming took off 0 bases at V and 3 bases at J, with 13 bases between the two ends. CDR3 in DNA: TGCAGTGCTAGAGATAGGGGGGGGTTAACAGATACGCAGTATTTT. It encodes CSARDRGGLTDTQYF.

The chain joins TRBV7-3 to TRBJ2-2; D unclear. The V gene lost 1 base and the J gene lost 6 bases, with 12 bases spanning the gap. Germline-derived CDR1 and CDR2 are SGHTA and FQGTGA. The CDR3 runs 15 residues. The CDR3 region has the DNA TGTGCCAGCAGCTTAAATCCCGCGTTATCCGGGGAGCTGTTTTTT. Encoded protein: CASSLNPALSGELFF. Using reference TRBV7-3 and TRBJ2-2 for the parts outside the CDR3, the full variable domain is GAGVSQTPSNKVTEKGKYVELRCDPISGHTALYWYRQSLGQGPEFLIYFQGTGAADDSGLPNDRFFAVRPEGSVSTLKIQRTERGDSAVYLCASSLNPALSGELFFGEGSRLTVL.

The gene calls are TRBV3-1 and TRBJ2-7; 11 nucleotides line up with TRBD2. Germline V gene lookup returns CDR1 LGHDT and CDR2 YNNKEL (reference sequence). The CDR3 contains 15 residues. J lost 3 bases, V lost 4 bases, and 5 bases had no gene match. The CDR3 here is CASSLLAGDNYEQYF. CDR3 DNA sequence: TGTGCCAGCAGCCTACTAGCGGGGGACAACTACGAGCAGTACTTC.

This clonotype was found a few times. The rearrangement uses TRBV6-4 and TRBJ2-1; 10 nucleotides line up with TRBD2. The CDR3 is 14 amino acids. The V segment lost 5 bases and the J segment 6 bases; nucleotides outside the gene matches: 4. CDR1 is MRHNA, CDR2 SNTAGT, per germline. This CDR3 reads CASSWTSGANEQFF. The CDR3, as DNA: TGTGCCAGCAGTTGGACTAGCGGCGCCAATGAGCAGTTCTTC.

This clonotype was picked up a small number of times. This chain joins TRBV12-3 or TRBV12-4 and TRBJ2-5; a possible D gene is TRBD2 (6 bases). Matching the DNA end better, TRBJ2-7 makes the J call doubtful. This CDR3 comprises 13 residues. CDR3 residues: CASTEAGMGEQYF. The CDR3 coding sequence is TGTGCCAGCACCGAGGCGGGGATGGGCGAGCAGTACTTC.

The J gene is TRBJ1-2, the V gene TRBV7-9; D ambiguous. Trimming removed 3 bases at V and 4 bases at J, with 12 bases between. The CDR3 runs 14 residues. Germline-derived CDR1 and CDR2 are SEHNR and FQNEAQ (reference sequence). The CDR3 loop reads CASSFVELSYGYTF. The CDR3 nucleotides read TGTGCCAGCAGCTTCGTAGAGCTTAGCTATGGCTACACCTTC. The full variable domain, with the rest looked up from reference TRBV7-9 and TRBJ1-2, is DTGVSQNPRHKITKRGQNVTFRCDPISEHNRLYWYRQTLGQGPEFLTYFQNEAQLEKSRLLSDRFSAERPKGSFSTLEIQRTEQGDSAMYLCASSFVELSYGYTFGSGTRLTVV.

This rearrangement joins TRBV12-3 or TRBV12-4 to TRBJ1-5; a possible D gene is TRBD1 (6 bases). The CDR3 has 15 residues. Trimming shortened V by 3 bases and J by 2 bases, and 11 bases separated the two germline ends. The DNA for the CDR3 is TGTGCCAGCAGTTTCCACAGGGACGGCAATCAGCCCCAGCATTTT. This codes for CASSFHRDGNQPQHF.

This clonotype appeared a few times. The chain links TRBV6-1 to TRBJ2-1; 11 nucleotides match TRBD2. The length of the CDR3 is 18 residues. Germline CDR1 is MNHNS and CDR2 is SASEGT. Trimming removed 0 bases from V and 7 bases from J; junction bases left unmatched: 11. The chain's CDR3 is CASSEALRTSGWGNEQFF. DNA for the CDR3: TGTGCCAGCAGTGAAGCGCTTAGGACTAGCGGGTGGGGGAATGAGCAGTTCTTC.

This clonotype turned up a few times. The CDR3 DNA follows: TGCAGCGTTGAAGTCCGGACCGGGGAGCAGTACTTC. It translates to CSVEVRTGEQYF. The genes are TRBV29-1 and TRBJ2-7; D is unresolved. From germline, CDR1 is SQVTM and CDR2 ANQGSEA. This CDR3 is 12 amino acids long. V was cut by 1 base and J by 7 bases, with 11 bases left in between.

The table lists this clonotype with a count of one. This rearrangement joins TRBV29-1 to TRBJ2-7, with TRBD1 matching 12 bases. Per germline, CDR1 SQVTM and CDR2 ANQGSEA. V gave up 5 bases and J gave up 7 bases; unmatched junction bases: 12. The CDR3 is made up of 15 amino acids. DNA of the CDR3: TGCAGCGTTTACGGGACAGGGGGCGCCTACAATGAGCAGTACTTC. Its protein is CSVYGTGGAYNEQYF.

This clonotype was counted only a few times. The chain carries TRBV12-3 or TRBV12-4 and TRBJ2-3; TRBD2 agrees at 7 bases. V gave up 7 bases and J gave up 6 bases; unmatched junction bases: 10. The CDR3 contains 14 residues. DNA of the CDR3: TGTGCCAGCATCAGACTAGCCCCTTCGGATACGCAGTATTTT. It specifies CASIRLAPSDTQYF.